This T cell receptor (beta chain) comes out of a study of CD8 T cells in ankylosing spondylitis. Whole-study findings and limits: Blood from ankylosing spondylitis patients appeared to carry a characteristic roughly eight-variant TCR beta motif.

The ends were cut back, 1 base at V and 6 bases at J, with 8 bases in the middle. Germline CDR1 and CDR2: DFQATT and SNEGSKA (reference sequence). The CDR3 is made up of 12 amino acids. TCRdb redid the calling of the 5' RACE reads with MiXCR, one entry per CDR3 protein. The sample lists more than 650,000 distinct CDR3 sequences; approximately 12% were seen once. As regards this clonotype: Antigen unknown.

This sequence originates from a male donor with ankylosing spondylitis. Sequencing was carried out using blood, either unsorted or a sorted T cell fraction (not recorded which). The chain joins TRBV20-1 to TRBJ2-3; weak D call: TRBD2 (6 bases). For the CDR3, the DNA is TGCAGTGCTAGAGCGGGAGTTGATACGCAGTATTTT. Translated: CSARAGVDTQYF.